The sequence of this TCR beta chain was determined in a study of shared clonotypes between healthy human individuals. As originally analysed: Filtering of immunoSEQ junctional sequences could not match full-length read filtering. Produced via immunoSEQ multiplex PCR; TCRdb's table is partial and in-frame only. V and J calls and clone size follow that table, whereas D and trimming were derived from the DNA. The table includes roughly 700,000 clones, around two thirds detected once. This clone showed up just once. Its target is unknown. V lost 9 bases and J 2 bases, leaving 17 bases between the germline ends. The germline CDR1 and CDR2 sequences are LNHDA and SQIVND (reference sequence). This CDR3 has 15 residues. Study observations and caveats: In this cohort, only blood was sampled, and tissue repertoires likely differ.

It was into CD45RA+ naive and CD45RA-negative memory subsets that the CD4+ cells were split. This TCR was recovered from a woman under 40 in good health. This chain joins TRBV19 and TRBJ1-3; D unresolved. Sequencing used memory CD4+ T cells sorted from blood. The subset here: CD45RA-negative fraction. The CDR3: CASHKRSRAGNTIYF. The CDR3 region has the DNA TGTGCCAGCCACAAGAGGTCGAGGGCTGGAAACACCATATATTTT.